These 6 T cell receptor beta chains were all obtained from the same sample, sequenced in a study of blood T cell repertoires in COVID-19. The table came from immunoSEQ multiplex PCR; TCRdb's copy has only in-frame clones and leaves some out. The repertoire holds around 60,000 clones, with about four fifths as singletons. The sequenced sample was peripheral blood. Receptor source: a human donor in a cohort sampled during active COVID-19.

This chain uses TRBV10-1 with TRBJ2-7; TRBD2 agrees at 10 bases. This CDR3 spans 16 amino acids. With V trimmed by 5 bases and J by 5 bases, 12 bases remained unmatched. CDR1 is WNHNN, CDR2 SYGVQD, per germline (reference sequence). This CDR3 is CASSSSASGSLNEQYF. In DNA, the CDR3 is TGCGCCAGCAGTTCCTCCGCTAGCGGGAGTCTCAACGAGCAGTACTTC.

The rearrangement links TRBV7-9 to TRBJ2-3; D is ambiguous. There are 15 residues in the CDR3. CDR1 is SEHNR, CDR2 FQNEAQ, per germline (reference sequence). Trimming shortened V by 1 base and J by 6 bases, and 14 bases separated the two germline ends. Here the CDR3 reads CASSLVLSHTDTQYF. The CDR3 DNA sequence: TGTGCCAGCAGCTTAGTTCTTTCCCACACGGATACGCAGTATTTT.

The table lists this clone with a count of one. The CDR3 reads CASSPGTGIQRPQHF. DNA of the CDR3: TGTGCCAGCAGCCCAGGGACAGGGATCCAGAGGCCCCAGCATTTT. The chain has TRBV7-3 and TRBJ1-5; TRBD1 matches at 9 bases. CDR3 length: 15 residues. Germline assignment: CDR1 SGHTA and CDR2 FQGTGA. The V and J ends lost 5 bases and 9 bases, in that order; junction bases with no gene match: 11. Using reference TRBV7-3 and TRBJ1-5 for the parts outside the CDR3, the full variable domain is GAGVSQTPSNKVTEKGKYVELRCDPISGHTALYWYRQSLGQGPEFLIYFQGTGAADDSGLPNDRFFAVRPEGSVSTLKIQRTERGDSAVYLCASSPGTGIQRPQHFGDGTRLSIL.

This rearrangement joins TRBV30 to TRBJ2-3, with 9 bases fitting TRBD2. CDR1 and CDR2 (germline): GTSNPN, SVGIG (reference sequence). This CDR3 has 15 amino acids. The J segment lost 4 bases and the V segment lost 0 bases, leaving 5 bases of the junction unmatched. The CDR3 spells CAWSVGGGAADTQYF. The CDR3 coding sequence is TGTGCCTGGAGTGTAGGCGGGGGGGCGGCAGATACGCAGTATTTT.

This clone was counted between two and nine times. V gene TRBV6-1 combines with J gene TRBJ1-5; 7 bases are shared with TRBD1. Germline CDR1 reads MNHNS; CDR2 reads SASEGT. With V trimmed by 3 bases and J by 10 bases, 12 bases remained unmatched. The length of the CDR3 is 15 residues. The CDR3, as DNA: TGTGCCAGCAGTGATTGGGGACAGTTGGTTCTACCCCAGCATTTT. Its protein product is CASSDWGQLVLPQHF.

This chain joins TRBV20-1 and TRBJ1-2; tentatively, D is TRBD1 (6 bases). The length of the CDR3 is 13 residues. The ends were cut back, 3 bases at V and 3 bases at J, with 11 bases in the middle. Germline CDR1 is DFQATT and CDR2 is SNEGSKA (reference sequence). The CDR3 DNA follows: TGCAGTGCTAGTGACAGGTCTGACTATGGCTACACCTTC. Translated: CSASDRSDYGYTF.